The 28 T cell receptor beta chains below all came from one sample that was sequenced in a study of T cell repertoires in cytomegalovirus infection. TCRdb ran MiXCR on the reads and lists one entry per CDR3 protein. The data contain 150,000 to 200,000 distinct CDR3 sequences, roughly 27% of them singletons. Sequencing was performed on PBMCs. These receptors originate from a human donor in good health (CMV status not recorded). Some clones in this sample may be carry-over from other donors' samples.

This clonotype was picked up many times. The rearrangement uses TRBV11-2 and TRBJ2-2, with a possible D match to TRBD1 (5 bases). This CDR3 has 15 residues. With 5 bases removed from V and 5 bases from J, the gap between germline ends came to 15 bases. The germline CDR1 and CDR2 sequences are SGHAT and FQNNGV. In nucleotides, the CDR3 is TGTGCCAGCAGCCCCCTAGGGGCGCTGACCGGGGAGCTGTTTTTT. This gives the protein CASSPLGALTGELFF. Together with reference TRBV11-2 and TRBJ2-2, the CDR3 gives the full variable domain: EAGVAQSPRYKIIEKRQSVAFWCNPISGHATLYWYQQILGQGPKLLIQFQNNGVVDDSQLPKDRFSAERLKGVDSTLKIQPAKLEDSAVYLCASSPLGALTGELFFGEGSRLTVL.

The sample holds a few counts of this clonotype. The chain has TRBV27 and TRBJ2-2; TRBD1 matches 12 bases. The germline V gene encodes CDR1 MNHEY and CDR2 SMNVEV (reference sequence). V shed 4 bases and J 5 bases; nucleotides not matched to a gene: 5. This CDR3 is built from 16 residues. The CDR3 region has the DNA TGTGCCAGCAGTTCCCGGGACAGGGGGCGGACCGGGGAGCTGTTTTTT. Translation: CASSSRDRGRTGELFF.

The chain couples TRBV13 to TRBJ2-7, with D perhaps TRBD1 (6 bases). The CDR3 runs to 14 residues. V gave up 2 bases and J gave up 7 bases, with 15 bases separating them. Germline V CDR1 and CDR2: PRHDT, FYEKMQ (reference sequence). CDR3 coding DNA: TGTGCCAGCAGCTTAAACAGGGAAACGCGGGAGCAGTACTTC. Translating it yields CASSLNRETREQYF.

This chain joins TRBV5-1 and TRBJ2-5; 10 bases are shared with TRBD1. Germline trimming cut 4 bases from V and 5 bases from J; bases unmatched to any gene: 8. The germline V gene encodes CDR1 SGHRS and CDR2 YFSETQ. The length of the CDR3 is 15 residues. CDR3 coding DNA: TGCGCCAGCAGCCCCGACAGGGGGCGCGCGGAGACCCAGTACTTC. This codes for CASSPDRGRAETQYF. Full variable domain (outside the CDR3, taken from reference TRBV5-1 and TRBJ2-5): KAGVTQTPRYLIKTRGQQVTLSCSPISGHRSVSWYQQTPGQGLQFLFEYFSETQRNKGNFPGRFSGRQFSNSRSEMNVSTLELGDSALYLCASSPDRGRAETQYFGPGTRLLVL.

The CDR3: CASSSRQGKGEAFF. Here the CDR3 DNA reads TGTGCCAGTAGTAGTCGACAGGGGAAGGGTGAAGCTTTCTTT. This rearrangement joins TRBV19 to TRBJ1-1, with TRBD1 identical over 8 bases. Trimming at V came to 4 bases and at J to 7 bases, leaving 8 bases not matched to a gene. This CDR3 contains 14 residues. CDR1 and CDR2 from the germline V gene are LNHDA and SQIVND (reference sequence). Full variable domain (missing parts from reference TRBV19 and TRBJ1-1): DGGITQSPKYLFRKEGQNVTLSCEQNLNHDAMYWYRQDPGQGLRLIYYSQIVNDFQKGDIAEGYSVSREKKESFPLTVTSAQKNPTAFYLCASSSRQGKGEAFFGQGTRLTVV.

This clonotype was seen only a few times. This chain links TRBV12-3 or TRBV12-4 with TRBJ2-7; 7 nucleotides match TRBD2. V lost 0 bases to trimming and J lost 2 bases; unmatched junction nucleotides: 4. The CDR3 length is 15 residues. CDR3: CASSLAGGRTYEQYF. The CDR3 DNA follows: TGTGCCAGCAGTTTAGCGGGAGGGCGGACCTACGAGCAGTACTTC.

This clonotype has just a few counts. This CDR3 reads CASSLDPRGFVNYGYTF. Written as DNA, the CDR3 is TGTGCCAGCAGCTTGGATCCCAGGGGGTTTGTCAACTATGGCTACACCTTC. This chain joins TRBV5-4 and TRBJ1-2; 7 bases agree with TRBD1. Losses at the gene ends were 0 bases for V and 2 bases for J; bases not matched to a gene: 10. The CDR3 extends over 17 amino acids. Germline assignment: CDR1 SGHNT and CDR2 YYREEE (reference sequence).

V gene TRBV3-1 combines with J gene TRBJ1-2; D unclear. The CDR3 totals 14 residues. Germline CDR1 reads LGHDT; CDR2 reads YNNKEL (reference sequence). V was pared by 4 bases and J by 7 bases, with 16 bases between. As DNA, the CDR3 is TGTGCCAGCAGCCGAGTTAGCAGGAACCCTGGCTACACCTTC. Translation gives CASSRVSRNPGYTF.

The rearrangement uses TRBV18 and TRBJ1-6; D gene ambiguous. The CDR3 loop spans 12 amino acids. Trimming took 2 bases from V and 9 from J, leaving 5 bases between them. CDR1 is KGHSH, CDR2 LQKENI, per germline. The CDR3 coding sequence is TGTGCCAGCTCACCAGGCCGTTCACCCCTCCACTTT. This gives the protein CASSPGRSPLHF.

This clonotype has only one observation. The genes are TRBV20-1 and TRBJ1-2; D is possibly TRBD1 (6 bases). The germline V and J ends were trimmed by 5 bases and 4 bases, with 14 bases remaining between them. The germline V gene encodes CDR1 DFQATT and CDR2 SNEGSKA (reference sequence). The CDR3 sequence is 13 residues long. CDR3 region: CSAPITGLYGYTF. The CDR3 bases are TGCAGTGCTCCCATTACAGGGCTCTATGGCTACACCTTC.

The rearrangement uses TRBV7-2 and TRBJ1-5, with TRBD1 matching 8 bases. V lost 5 bases and J lost 3; bases outside the gene matches: 15. Germline CDR1 and CDR2: SGHTA and FQGNSA. The CDR3 is made up of 18 amino acids. The CDR3 loop is CASSKEVGGQGNNQPQHF. The CDR3 nucleotides read TGTGCCAGCAGCAAGGAGGTCGGTGGACAGGGTAACAATCAGCCCCAGCATTTT.

The rearrangement uses TRBV11-1 and TRBJ1-1; D possibly corresponds to TRBD1 (5 bases). V dropped 2 bases and J dropped 1 base, with 14 bases sitting between them. Looked up from germline, CDR1 is SGHAT and CDR2 is FQDESV (reference sequence). This CDR3 contains 16 residues. CDR3 region: CASSLRGSRWNTEAFF. CDR3 in DNA: TGTGCCAGCAGCTTACGGGGCTCTCGTTGGAACACTGAAGCTTTCTTT.

This rearrangement joins TRBV7-9 to TRBJ2-1; a possible D gene is TRBD2 (5 bases). With 7 bases removed from V and 7 bases from J, the gap between germline ends came to 14 bases. The CDR3 extends over 13 amino acids. CDR1 and CDR2 from the germline V gene are SEHNR and FQNEAQ (reference sequence). The CDR3 region has the DNA TGTGCCAGCACCAAAGAGGGCTGGAATGAGCAGTTCTTC. Translating it yields CASTKEGWNEQFF.

The CDR3, as DNA: TGTGCCAGCAGCGCAGAACAACTCCGAGGCCGATACGAGCAGTACTTC. Amino acids: CASSAEQLRGRYEQYF. This chain uses TRBV2 with TRBJ2-7; no firm D call. This CDR3 contains 16 residues. V lost 6 bases to trimming and J lost 4 bases, with 22 bases between them. Germline CDR1 SNHLY, CDR2 FYNNEI.

The chain uses TRBV12-5 and TRBJ2-2; 9 bases agree with TRBD1. V lost 6 bases to trimming and J lost 8 bases; unmatched junction nucleotides: 7. The germline CDR1 and CDR2 sequences are LGHNT and FRNRAP. The CDR3 spans 14 residues. CDR3 in amino acids: CASGPTGGPGELFF. DNA for the CDR3: TGTGCTAGTGGCCCAACAGGGGGCCCAGGGGAGCTGTTTTTT.

The rearrangement links TRBV4-1 to TRBJ2-3; D is possibly TRBD2 (6 bases). The germline V gene has CDR1 MGHRA and CDR2 YSYEKL. Trimming took 8 bases from V and 0 from J, leaving 18 bases between them. The CDR3 loop spans 16 amino acids. The CDR3 sequence is CASGMRSGPSTDTQYF. In nucleotides, the CDR3 is TGCGCCAGCGGTATGCGTAGCGGTCCTAGCACAGATACGCAGTATTTT.

The chain recombines TRBV6-2 or TRBV6-3 with TRBJ1-5; D is perhaps TRBD1 (6 bases). The length of the CDR3 is 18 residues. V gave up 2 bases and J gave up 0 bases, with 17 bases separating them. Germline V gene lookup returns CDR1 MNHEY and CDR2 SVGEGT. The CDR3 protein is CASSYDGQRPYSNQPQHF. CDR3 bases: TGTGCCAGCAGTTACGATGGACAGAGACCTTATAGCAATCAGCCCCAGCATTTT.

This clonotype was picked up a small number of times. V gene TRBV19 combines with J gene TRBJ1-2; 8 bases line up with TRBD1. The V gene end was trimmed by 4 bases and the J gene end by 6 bases; junction bases not matched to a gene: 7. The CDR3 is 14 residues long. Germline V gene lookup returns CDR1 LNHDA and CDR2 SQIVND (reference sequence). The DNA of the CDR3 is TGTGCCAGTAGTACCCGATACAGGGGGGATGGCTACACCTTC. Translated: CASSTRYRGDGYTF.

The rearrangement uses TRBV20-1 and TRBJ1-4, with D tentatively TRBD1 (5 bases). The CDR3 is 14 amino acids. V was trimmed by 0 bases and J by 8 bases, leaving 13 bases between them. Germline loops: CDR1 DFQATT, CDR2 SNEGSKA (reference sequence). The CDR3 protein is CSAREYGTDEKLFF. The CDR3, as DNA: TGCAGTGCTAGAGAGTACGGGACGGACGAAAAACTGTTTTTT.

The chain couples TRBV20-1 to TRBJ2-1; TRBD2 matches at 10 bases. The V gene's germline CDR1 is DFQATT and CDR2 SNEGSKA (reference sequence). There are 19 residues in the CDR3. Trimming took 0 bases from V and 8 from J; bases not matched to a gene: 19. The CDR3 bases are TGCAGTGCTAGAGATTGGAGGGCTAGCGGGGGTTCATCCGTCTATGAGCAGTTCTTC. This translates into CSARDWRASGGSSVYEQFF.

CDR3 in DNA: TGTGCCACCAGCAGACCAGATAATCAGCCCCAGCATTTT. Its translation: CATSRPDNQPQHF. This rearrangement joins TRBV15 to TRBJ1-5; D remains ambiguous. V was shortened by 2 bases and J by 4 bases, with 6 bases between the two germline ends. The CDR3 runs 13 residues. The germline gives CDR1 LNHNV, CDR2 YYDKDF (reference sequence).

About this clonotype: With a much larger clone just one base away, this may be a read error. The V and J genes are TRBV7-2 and TRBJ2-3; the D gene is possibly TRBD1 (6 bases). Looked up from germline, CDR1 is SGHTA and CDR2 is FQGNSA. The CDR3 totals 15 residues. Deletions cut 11 bases from V and 5 bases from J, with 23 bases between. CDR3 in amino acids: CACTIPGQNVDTQYF. Written as DNA, the CDR3 is TGTGCCTGCACCATTCCGGGACAAAATGTAGATACGCAGTATTTT. The whole variable domain, remainder taken from reference TRBV7-2 and TRBJ2-3, is GAGVSQSPSNKVTEKGKDVELRCDPISGHTALYWYRQSLGQGLEFLIYFQGNSAPDKSGLPSDRFSAERTGGSVSTLTIQRTQQEDSAVYLCACTIPGQNVDTQYFGPGTRLTVL.

This clonotype has ten or more counts. The rearrangement links TRBV11-2 to TRBJ2-3; a possible D gene is TRBD1 (8 bases). CDR3 length equals 17 residues. Germline values: CDR1 SGHAT, CDR2 FQNNGV. With 3 bases removed from V and 2 bases from J, the gap between germline ends came to 18 bases. CDR3 DNA: TGTGCCAGCAGCTTCAGGGGAGGGACAGGTGTCACAGATACGCAGTATTTT. Its translation: CASSFRGGTGVTDTQYF.

This clonotype showed up many times. The chain carries TRBV7-2 and TRBJ1-1; D remains unclear. This CDR3 spans 13 amino acids. Germline loops: CDR1 SGHTA, CDR2 FQGNSA. The V end was cut by 1 base, the J end by 4 bases, with 7 bases between. The CDR3 coding sequence is TGTGCCAGCAGCTTAGGGCGGACCACTGAAGCTTTCTTT. Its translation: CASSLGRTTEAFF.

The chain carries TRBV24-1 and TRBJ2-2, with D perhaps matching TRBD2 (5 bases). Trimming shortened V by 3 bases and J by 16 bases, and 23 bases separated the two germline ends. Per germline, CDR1 KGHDR and CDR2 SFDVKD. This CDR3 is 15 amino acids long. In DNA, the CDR3 is TGTGCCACCAGTGATCCACAAAGGACCGGGGAGCTAAAGTTTTTT. Its translation: CATSDPQRTGELKFF.

The genes are TRBV10-3 and TRBJ2-2, with 12 bases that match TRBD1. In germline, CDR1 is ENHRY, CDR2 SYGVKD. There are 14 residues in the CDR3. With V trimmed by 8 bases and J by 9 bases, 7 bases remained unmatched. CDR3 region: CAIAEGTGGRELFF. As DNA, the CDR3 is TGTGCCATCGCGGAAGGGACAGGGGGCAGGGAGCTGTTTTTT.

The rearrangement uses TRBV20-1 and TRBJ1-2, with 7 bases aligning to TRBD1. Germline V gene lookup returns CDR1 DFQATT and CDR2 SNEGSKA (reference sequence). This CDR3 is built from 12 residues. With 6 bases clipped from V and 8 bases from J, the junction kept 9 bases outside the gene matches. CDR3 nucleotides: TGCAGTGCCCCTATGGGAGGGGGCGGCTACACCTTC. Translated: CSAPMGGGGYTF.

The chain links TRBV25-1 to TRBJ1-6, with D unclear. Germline-derived CDR1 and CDR2 are MGHDK and SYGVNS. Between the trimmed V and J ends, which lost 3 bases and 6 bases, there was a span of 9 bases. This CDR3 has 14 residues. The CDR3 sequence is CASSDQTLNSPLHF. CDR3 DNA: TGTGCCAGCAGTGACCAAACCCTTAATTCACCCCTCCACTTT. Drawing the rest from reference TRBV25-1 and TRBJ1-6, the complete variable domain is EADIYQTPRYLVIGTGKKITLECSQTMGHDKMYWYQQDPGMELHLIHYSYGVNSTEKGDLSSESTVSRIRTEHFPLTLESARPSHTSQYLCASSDQTLNSPLHFGNGTRLTVT.